These T cell receptor beta chains were read from a single sample in a study of T cells in localized non-small cell lung cancer. The repertoire was sequenced with immunoSEQ multiplex PCR; TCRdb's copy has only in-frame clones and lacks some. The data contain fewer than 25,000 clones, under 95% of them singletons. This specimen was peripheral blood, taken before any cancer treatment. Receptor source: a male donor older than 55 with stage I squamous cell lung carcinoma. CDR3s include the opening cysteine and the closing phenylalanine or tryptophan. The D gene is left open where the match is weak. Only part of the rows carry a size: once, few, many, or a class if the clone is expanded.

j_call d_call clone_size v_call cdr3_nt cdr3_aa
TRBJ2-1 NA once TRBV19 TGTGCCAGTAGTATCGCGAGACTATCGAGCTCCTACAATGAGCAGTTCTTC CASSIARLSSSYNEQFF
TRBJ2-2 NA NA TRBV19 TGTGCCAGTAGTCCAAGGGGCGAGGCCGGGGAGCTGTTTTTT CASSPRGEAGELFF
TRBJ1-1 NA NA TRBV5-1 TGCGCCAGCAGCTTGGAACCGGGGGGGAACACTGAAGCTTTCTTT CASSLEPGGNTEAFF
TRBJ1-5 NA NA TRBV2 TGTGCCAGCAGTGCTAGGGTTCGTAGAGATCAGCCCCAGCATTTT CASSARVRRDQPQHF
TRBJ2-5 TRBD2 NA TRBV5-1 TGCGCCAGCAGCACTAGCGGGAGGGCGGAGCAAGAGACCCAGTACTTC CASSTSGRAEQETQYF
TRBJ1-2 NA NA TRBV19 TGTGCCAGTATGGTAAGGGAGGCTAACTATGGCTACACCTTC CASMVREANYGYTF
TRBJ1-3 TRBD1 NA TRBV9 TGTGCCAGCAGCGAGGGCCCCCGACAGGGGAGCGGAAACACCATATATTTT CASSEGPRQGSGNTIYF
TRBJ2-2 TRBD2 NA TRBV28 TGTGCCAGCAGTTTAACTAGCGGGAGCTCGGGGACCGGGGAGCTGTTTTTT CASSLTSGSSGTGELFF
TRBJ2-7 TRBD2 NA TRBV19 TGTGCCAGTAGTTCCTCACTAGCGGGAGGGCCTTACGAGCAGTACTTC CASSSSLAGGPYEQYF
TRBJ2-5 NA NA TRBV10-3 TGTGCCATCAGTACCCCGGGTTGGGAAGAGACCCAGTACTTC CAISTPGWEETQYF
TRBJ2-1 NA once TRBV29-1 TGCAGCGTTGGCGGCGGGACGGGTCGAGGGGAGCAGTTCTTC CSVGGGTGRGEQFF
TRBJ2-5 NA NA TRBV29-1 TGCAGCGTTGGCACTGAGACCCAGTACTTC CSVGTETQYF
TRBJ2-5 TRBD2 NA TRBV7-2 TGTGCCAGCAGCTTAGACGGGGTAGCGGGAGATGAGACCCAGTACTTC CASSLDGVAGDETQYF
TRBJ2-5 NA NA TRBV5-6 TGTGCCAGCAGCTTCCGGGTTCCGTACCAAGAGACCCAGTACTTC CASSFRVPYQETQYF
TRBJ2-1 TRBD2 few TRBV18 TGTGCCAGCTCACCACCAGTACTAGCGGGCGGTGCCTCCTACAATGAGCAGTTCTTC CASSPPVLAGGASYNEQFF
TRBJ1-1 NA NA TRBV5-1 TGCGCCAGCAGCGAGGGGCGAGTGGGGACTGAAGCTTTCTTT CASSEGRVGTEAFF
TRBJ2-3 TRBD1 NA TRBV19 TGTGCCAGTAGTAAAAAGGGACAGGGAGGCGGCACAGATACGCAGTATTTT CASSKKGQGGGTDTQYF
TRBJ1-2 NA NA TRBV19 TGTGCCAGTAGTATGGTGCTAACCCAGGGCTATGGCTACACCTTC CASSMVLTQGYGYTF
TRBJ1-1 NA once TRBV2 TGTGCCAGCAGTGTACTGTTGAGAAGCTCTGAAGCTTTCTTT CASSVLLRSSEAFF
TRBJ2-5 NA NA TRBV29-1 TGCAGCGTTGAAGGGGGACACCTACAAGAGACCCAGTACTTC CSVEGGHLQETQYF
TRBJ2-7 NA NA TRBV19 TGTGCCAGTAGTATCTCTGGGTCTCAGTACGAGCAGTACTTC CASSISGSQYEQYF
TRBJ1-1 NA once TRBV7-2 TGTGCCAGCAGCTCACAGGGAGAAACTGAAGCTTTCTTT CASSSQGETEAFF
TRBJ1-1 TRBD1 NA TRBV18 TGTGCCAGCTCACCACTAGACAGGGGGGGAACTGAAGCTTTCTTT CASSPLDRGGTEAFF
TRBJ1-4 NA few TRBV27 TGTGCCAGCAAGGGCCTCGGACTTCCTGAAAAACTGTTTTTT CASKGLGLPEKLFF
TRBJ1-3 NA NA TRBV19 TGTGCCAGTAGTATGGACGGCTCTGGAAACACCATATATTTT CASSMDGSGNTIYF
TRBJ2-3 NA NA TRBV10-3 TGTGCCATCAGTGAGTCGAAGAGGACGGACACAGATACGCAGTATTTT CAISESKRTDTDTQYF
TRBJ1-2 TRBD1 few TRBV7-2 TGTGCCAGCAGCTTAGATGGGACAGGGGATGGCTACACCTTC CASSLDGTGDGYTF
TRBJ1-4 NA NA TRBV5-1 TGCGCCAGCAGCTTGACCAGTACAGGGAAACTGTTTTTT CASSLTSTGKLFF
TRBJ2-5 NA NA TRBV7-2 TGTGCCAGCAGCTTAGCAGAACAAGAGACCCAGTACTTC CASSLAEQETQYF